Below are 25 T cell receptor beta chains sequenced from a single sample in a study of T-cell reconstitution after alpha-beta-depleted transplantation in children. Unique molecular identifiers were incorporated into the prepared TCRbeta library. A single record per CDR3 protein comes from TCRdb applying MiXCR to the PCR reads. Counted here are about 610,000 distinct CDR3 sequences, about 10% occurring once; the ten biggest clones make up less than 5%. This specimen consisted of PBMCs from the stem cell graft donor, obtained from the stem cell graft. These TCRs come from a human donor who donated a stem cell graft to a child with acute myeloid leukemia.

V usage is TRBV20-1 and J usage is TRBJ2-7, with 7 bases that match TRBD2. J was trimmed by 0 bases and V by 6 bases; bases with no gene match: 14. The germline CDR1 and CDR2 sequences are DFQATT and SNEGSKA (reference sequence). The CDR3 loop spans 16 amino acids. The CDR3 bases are TGCAGTGCGCCAAAACTAGCGCCGCTACTCTCCTACGAGCAGTACTTC. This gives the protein CSAPKLAPLLSYEQYF.

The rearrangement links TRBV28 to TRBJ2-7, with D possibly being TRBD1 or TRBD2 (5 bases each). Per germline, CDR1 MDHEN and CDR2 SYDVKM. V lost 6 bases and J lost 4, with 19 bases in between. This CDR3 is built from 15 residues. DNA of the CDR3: TGTGCCAGCAGCCGGGGTGGGGCTGAGGGTTACGAGCAGTACTTC. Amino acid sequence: CASSRGGAEGYEQYF.

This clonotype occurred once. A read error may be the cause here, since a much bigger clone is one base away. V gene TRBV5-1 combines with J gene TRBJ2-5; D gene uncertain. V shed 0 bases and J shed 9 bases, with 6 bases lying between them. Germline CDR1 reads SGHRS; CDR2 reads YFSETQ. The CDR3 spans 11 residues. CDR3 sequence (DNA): TGCGCCAGCAGCTTGGAGGGTCCCCAGTACTTC. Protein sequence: CASSLEGPQYF.

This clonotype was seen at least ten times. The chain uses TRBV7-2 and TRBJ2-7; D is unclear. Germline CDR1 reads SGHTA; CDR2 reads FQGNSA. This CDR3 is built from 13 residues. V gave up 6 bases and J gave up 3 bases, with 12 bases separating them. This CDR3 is CASRPRSDYEQYF. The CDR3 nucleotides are TGTGCCAGCAGGCCCCGAAGCGACTACGAGCAGTACTTC. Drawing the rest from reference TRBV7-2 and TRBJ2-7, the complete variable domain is GAGVSQSPSNKVTEKGKDVELRCDPISGHTALYWYRQSLGQGLEFLIYFQGNSAPDKSGLPSDRFSAERTGGSVSTLTIQRTQQEDSAVYLCASRPRSDYEQYFGPGTRLTVT.

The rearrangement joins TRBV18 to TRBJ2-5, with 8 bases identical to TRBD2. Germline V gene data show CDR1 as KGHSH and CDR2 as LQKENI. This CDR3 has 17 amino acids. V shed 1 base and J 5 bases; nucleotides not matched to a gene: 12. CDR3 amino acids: CASSPLPAGVSRETQYF. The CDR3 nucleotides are TGTGCCAGCTCACCACTCCCAGCGGGAGTTTCTCGGGAGACCCAGTACTTC.

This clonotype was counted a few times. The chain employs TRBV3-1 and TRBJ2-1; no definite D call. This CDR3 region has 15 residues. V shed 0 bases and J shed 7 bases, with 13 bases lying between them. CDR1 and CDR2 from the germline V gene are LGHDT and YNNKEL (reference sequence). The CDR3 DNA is TGTGCCAGCAGCCAAGAATCGCGGTTGGGGAATGAGCAGTTCTTC. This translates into CASSQESRLGNEQFF.

The CDR3 is CSVSREGLGTEAFF. The DNA for the CDR3 is TGCAGCGTGAGCAGGGAGGGGCTGGGTACTGAAGCTTTCTTT. The J gene is TRBJ1-1, the V gene TRBV29-1, with D maybe TRBD1 (5 bases). Per germline, CDR1 SQVTM and CDR2 ANQGSEA. The CDR3 runs to 14 residues. Trimming pared 6 bases from V and 5 bases from J, leaving 19 bases between.

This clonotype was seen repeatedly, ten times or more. In nucleotides, the CDR3 is TGCAGTGCTTCCGCGGGAGGGCCGACAGATACGCAGTATTTT. This translates into CSASAGGPTDTQYF. The chain employs TRBV20-1 and TRBJ2-3; TRBD2 aligns across 9 bases. V was pared by 5 bases and J by 3 bases, with 6 bases of the junction left unmatched. Germline V gene lookup returns CDR1 DFQATT and CDR2 SNEGSKA (reference sequence). CDR3 length: 14 residues.

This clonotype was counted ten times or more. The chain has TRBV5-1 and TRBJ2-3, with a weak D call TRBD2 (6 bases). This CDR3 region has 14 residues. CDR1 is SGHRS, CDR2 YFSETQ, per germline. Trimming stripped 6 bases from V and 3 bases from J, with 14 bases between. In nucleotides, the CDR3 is TGCGCCAGCATCCGGGACTTGGATACAGATACGCAGTATTTT. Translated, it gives CASIRDLDTDTQYF.

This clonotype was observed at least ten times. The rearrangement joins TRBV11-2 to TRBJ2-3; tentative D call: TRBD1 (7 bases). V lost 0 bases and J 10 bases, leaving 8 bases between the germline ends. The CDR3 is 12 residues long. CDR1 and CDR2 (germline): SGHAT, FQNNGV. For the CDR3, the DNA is TGTGCCAGCAGCTTAGACAGGGGGGCGCAGTATTTT. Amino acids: CASSLDRGAQYF.

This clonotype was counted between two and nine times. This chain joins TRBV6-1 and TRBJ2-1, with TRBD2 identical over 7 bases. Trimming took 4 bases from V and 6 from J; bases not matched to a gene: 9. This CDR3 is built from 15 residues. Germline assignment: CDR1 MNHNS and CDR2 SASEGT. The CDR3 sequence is CASSVLGGRSNEQFF. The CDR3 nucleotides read TGTGCCAGCAGTGTCCTCGGCGGGAGATCCAATGAGCAGTTCTTC.

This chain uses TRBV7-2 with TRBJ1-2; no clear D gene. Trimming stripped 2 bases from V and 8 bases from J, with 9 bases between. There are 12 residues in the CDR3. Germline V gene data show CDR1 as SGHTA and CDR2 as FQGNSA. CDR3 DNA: TGTGCCAGCAGCTTAACCCTGGGCGGCTACACCTTC. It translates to CASSLTLGGYTF. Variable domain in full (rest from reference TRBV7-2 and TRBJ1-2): GAGVSQSPSNKVTEKGKDVELRCDPISGHTALYWYRQSLGQGLEFLIYFQGNSAPDKSGLPSDRFSAERTGGSVSTLTIQRTQQEDSAVYLCASSLTLGGYTFGSGTRLTVV.

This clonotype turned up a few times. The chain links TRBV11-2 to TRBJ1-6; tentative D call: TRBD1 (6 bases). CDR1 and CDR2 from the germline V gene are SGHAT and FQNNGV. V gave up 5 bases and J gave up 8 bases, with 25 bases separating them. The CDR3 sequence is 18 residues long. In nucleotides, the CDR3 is TGTGCCAGCAGCCCAGATGATCCCCACAGGGATAGGTATTCACCCCTCCACTTT. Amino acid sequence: CASSPDDPHRDRYSPLHF.

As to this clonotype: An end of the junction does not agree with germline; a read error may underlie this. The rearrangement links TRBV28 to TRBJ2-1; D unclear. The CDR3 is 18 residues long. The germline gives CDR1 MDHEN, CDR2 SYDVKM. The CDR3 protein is CASSLSRVGVGKYNEQFF. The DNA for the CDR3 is TGTGCCAGCAGCTTATCCCGGGTCGGCGTGGGAAAGTACAATGAGCAGTTCTTC.

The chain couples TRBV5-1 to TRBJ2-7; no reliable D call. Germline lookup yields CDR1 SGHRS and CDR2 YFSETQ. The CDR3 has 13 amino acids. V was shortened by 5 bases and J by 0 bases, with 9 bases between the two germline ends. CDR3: CASRIGPSYEQYF. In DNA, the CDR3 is TGCGCCAGCAGGATAGGTCCCTCCTACGAGCAGTACTTC.

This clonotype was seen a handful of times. CDR3 region: CASSQINEKLFF. The CDR3 DNA reads TGTGCCAGCAGCCAAATTAATGAAAAACTGTTTTTT. The chain employs TRBV28 and TRBJ1-4; D call uncertain. The germline V gene encodes CDR1 MDHEN and CDR2 SYDVKM. CDR3 length equals 12 residues. Trimming shortened V by 6 bases and J by 4 bases, and 6 bases separated the two germline ends.

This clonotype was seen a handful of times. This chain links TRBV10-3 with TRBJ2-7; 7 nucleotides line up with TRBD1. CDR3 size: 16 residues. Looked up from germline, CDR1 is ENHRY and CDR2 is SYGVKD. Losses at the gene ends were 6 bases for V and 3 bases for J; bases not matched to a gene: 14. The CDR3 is CAIRTTLTGKDYEQYF. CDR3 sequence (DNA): TGTGCCATCAGAACGACGCTGACAGGGAAGGACTACGAGCAGTACTTC.

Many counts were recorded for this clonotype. CDR3 amino acids: CASSYSGASGYNEQFF. The CDR3 DNA reads TGTGCCAGCAGTTACTCGGGGGCTAGCGGGTACAATGAGCAGTTCTTC. This chain connects TRBV6-5 to TRBJ2-1, with TRBD2 matching 8 bases. J gave up 4 bases and V 0 bases, and 5 bases lay outside the gene matches. The CDR3 runs to 16 residues. In germline, CDR1 is MNHEY, CDR2 SVGAGI.

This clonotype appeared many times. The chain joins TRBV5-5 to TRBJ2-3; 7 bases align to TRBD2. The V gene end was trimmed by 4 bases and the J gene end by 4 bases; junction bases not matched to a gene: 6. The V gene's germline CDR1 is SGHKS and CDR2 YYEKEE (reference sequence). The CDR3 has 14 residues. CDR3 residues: CASSPPGGADTQYF. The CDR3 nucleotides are TGTGCCAGCAGCCCGCCGGGGGGAGCAGATACGCAGTATTTT. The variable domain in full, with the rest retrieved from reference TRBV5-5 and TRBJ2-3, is DAGVTQSPTHLIKTRGQQVTLRCSPISGHKSVSWYQQVLGQGPQFIFQYYEKEERGRGNFPDRFSARQFPNYSSELNVNALLLGDSALYLCASSPPGGADTQYFGPGTRLTVL.

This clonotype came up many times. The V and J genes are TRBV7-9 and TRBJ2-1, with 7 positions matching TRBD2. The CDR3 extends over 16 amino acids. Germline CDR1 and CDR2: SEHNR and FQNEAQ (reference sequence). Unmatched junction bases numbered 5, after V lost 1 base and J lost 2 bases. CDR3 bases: TGTGCCAGCAGCTTAGTTCGAACTAGCGCCTACAATGAGCAGTTCTTC. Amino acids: CASSLVRTSAYNEQFF. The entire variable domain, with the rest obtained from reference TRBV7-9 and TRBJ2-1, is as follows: DTGVSQNPRHKITKRGQNVTFRCDPISEHNRLYWYRQTLGQGPEFLTYFQNEAQLEKSRLLSDRFSAERPKGSFSTLEIQRTEQGDSAMYLCASSLVRTSAYNEQFFGPGTRLTVL.

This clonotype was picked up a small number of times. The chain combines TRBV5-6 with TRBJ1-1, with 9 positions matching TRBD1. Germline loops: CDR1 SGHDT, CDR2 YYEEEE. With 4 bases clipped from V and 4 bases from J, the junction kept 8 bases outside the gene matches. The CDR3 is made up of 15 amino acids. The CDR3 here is CASSEDRGLSTEAFF. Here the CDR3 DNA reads TGTGCCAGCAGCGAGGACAGGGGCCTATCCACTGAAGCTTTCTTT.

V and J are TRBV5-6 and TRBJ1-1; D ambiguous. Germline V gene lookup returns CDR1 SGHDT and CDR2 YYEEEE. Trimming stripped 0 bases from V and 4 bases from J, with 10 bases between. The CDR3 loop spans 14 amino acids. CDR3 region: CASSLVGCGTEAFF. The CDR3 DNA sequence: TGTGCCAGCAGCTTGGTCGGGTGCGGCACTGAAGCTTTCTTT.

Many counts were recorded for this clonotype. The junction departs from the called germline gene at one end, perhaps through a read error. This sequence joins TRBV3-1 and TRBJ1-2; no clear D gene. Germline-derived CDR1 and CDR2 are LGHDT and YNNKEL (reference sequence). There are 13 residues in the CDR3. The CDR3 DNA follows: TGCGCCAGCAGCCAAGAGGGAAACTATGGCTACACCTTC. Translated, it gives CASSQEGNYGYTF.

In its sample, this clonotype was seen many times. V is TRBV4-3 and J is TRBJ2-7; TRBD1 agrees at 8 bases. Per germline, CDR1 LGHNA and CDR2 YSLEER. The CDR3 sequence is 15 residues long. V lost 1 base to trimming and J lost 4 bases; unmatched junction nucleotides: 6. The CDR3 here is CASSQGKDRVYEQYF. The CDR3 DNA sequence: TGCGCCAGCAGCCAAGGAAAGGACAGGGTGTACGAGCAGTACTTC.

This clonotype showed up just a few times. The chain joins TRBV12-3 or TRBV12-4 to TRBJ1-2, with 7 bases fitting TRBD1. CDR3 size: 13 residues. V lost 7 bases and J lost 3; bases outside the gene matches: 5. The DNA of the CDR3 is TGTGCCAGCAACGGGCAGGGGGACTATGGCTACACCTTC. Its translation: CASNGQGDYGYTF.